This T cell receptor (beta chain) was documented in a study of shared clonotypes between healthy human individuals. Germline lookup yields CDR1 SSHAT and CDR2 FNYEAQ (reference sequence). The CDR3 covers 16 residues. Caucasian adults residing in Nashville, Tennessee made up all the donors. Comment on this clone: One end of the junction does not line up with germline, which may come from a read error.

How the authors handled the data: ImmunoSEQ gave junction-only sequences without quality scores, so filtering differed. The table came from immunoSEQ multiplex PCR; TCRdb's copy has only in-frame clones and leaves some out. V and J calls and clone size are given by that table; D and trimming were obtained from the DNA. The repertoire consists of some 510,000 clones, with less than 85% occurring once and the leading ten covering 13%. This rearrangement joins TRBV7-7 to TRBJ2-1; 14 nucleotides align to TRBD2. Sequencing used PBMCs. This clonotype was sampled from a woman aged 40 to 50 in good health. Some clones in this sample may be carry-over from other donors' samples. The CDR3 coding sequence is TGTGCTAGCAGCTCCACGGGACTAGCGGGAGTCAATGAGCAGTTCTTC. This sequence encodes CASSSTGLAGVNEQFF.